The 11 T cell receptor beta chains below come from one sample, sequenced in a study of T cells after somatic rescue of genetic block. TCRdb keeps only in-frame clones here, not all; method: immunoSEQ multiplex PCR. The table lists tens of thousands of clones, around 90% of them singletons, with around 3% in the top ten. The sequenced sample consisted of peripheral blood mononuclear cells (PBMCs). The receptor source for this set is a man aged 40-55 years.

The chain links TRBV7-2 to TRBJ2-4, with D possibly matching TRBD2 (5 bases). The V and J ends lost 5 bases and 16 bases respectively, with 18 bases between them. Germline-derived CDR1 and CDR2 are SGHTA and FQGNSA. The CDR3 covers 12 residues. The CDR3 coding sequence is TGTGCCAGCAGCCTGCCGAAGGCCCGGGAATACTTC. This translates into CASSLPKAREYF. Based on the CDR3 plus reference TRBV7-2 and TRBJ2-4, the full variable domain is GAGVSQSPSNKVTEKGKDVELRCDPISGHTALYWYRQSLGQGLEFLIYFQGNSAPDKSGLPSDRFSAERTGGSVSTLTIQRTQQEDSAVYLCASSLPKAREYFGAGTRLSVL.

The CDR3 sequence is CASSRNGQYNSPLHF. CDR3 nucleotides: TGTGCCAGCAGTCGCAACGGACAGTATAATTCACCCCTCCACTTT. The J gene is TRBJ1-6, the V gene TRBV6-6, with TRBD1 as a possible D gene (6 bases). The CDR3 totals 15 residues. CDR1 MNHNY and CDR2 SVGAGI come from the germline V gene (reference sequence). The germline V and J ends were trimmed by 5 bases and 4 bases, with 12 bases remaining between them.

As concerns this clone: The CDR3 does not end in the conserved phenylalanine or tryptophan, so this is likely a read error. The chain joins TRBV29-1 to TRBJ1-1; 9 bases match TRBD1. V lost 0 bases and J lost 5; bases outside the gene matches: 4. Germline V gene data show CDR1 as SQVTM and CDR2 as ANQGSEA. This CDR3 is 14 amino acids long. CDR3 in amino acids: CSVEEDRGLTEAFL. In DNA, the CDR3 is TGCAGCGTTGAAGAGGACAGGGGCCTGACTGAAGCTTTCCTT.

The rearrangement links TRBV5-1 to TRBJ1-2; D is perhaps TRBD1 (6 bases). The CDR3 is made up of 15 amino acids. Looked up from germline, CDR1 is SGHRS and CDR2 is YFSETQ. V was shortened by 0 bases and J by 2 bases, with 11 bases between the two germline ends. The CDR3, as DNA: TGCGCCAGCAGCTTGGTGGACAGATCCAACTATGGCTACACCTTC. Translating gives CASSLVDRSNYGYTF. Full variable domain (rest looked up from reference TRBV5-1 and TRBJ1-2): KAGVTQTPRYLIKTRGQQVTLSCSPISGHRSVSWYQQTPGQGLQFLFEYFSETQRNKGNFPGRFSGRQFSNSRSEMNVSTLELGDSALYLCASSLVDRSNYGYTFGSGTRLTVV.

The rearrangement links TRBV2 to TRBJ2-5; 10 bases are shared with TRBD1. The germline V gene encodes CDR1 SNHLY and CDR2 FYNNEI. V shed 6 bases and J 5 bases; nucleotides not matched to a gene: 0. CDR3 length: 12 residues. The CDR3 DNA reads TGTGCCAGCAGGGGACAGGGGGAGACCCAGTACTTC. Its translation: CASRGQGETQYF.

CDR3 amino acids: CASSLRAPLSGANVLTF. CDR3 DNA: TGCGCCAGCAGCTTAAGGGCTCCCCTCTCTGGGGCCAACGTCCTGACTTTC. V usage is TRBV5-1 and J usage is TRBJ2-6; the D is unclear. The CDR3 totals 17 residues. Trimming shortened V by 2 bases and J by 0 bases, and 12 bases separated the two germline ends. Germline CDR1 and CDR2: SGHRS and YFSETQ.

The V gene is TRBV2, the J gene TRBJ2-5; D is undetermined. The CDR3 is made up of 15 amino acids. V was cut by 0 bases and J by 0 bases, with 8 bases left in between. The germline V gene encodes CDR1 SNHLY and CDR2 FYNNEI. CDR3 loop: CASSEALTYQETQYF. The DNA for the CDR3 is TGTGCCAGCAGTGAAGCGCTTACGTACCAAGAGACCCAGTACTTC.

The rearrangement uses TRBV7-6 and TRBJ2-7; 11 nucleotides line up with TRBD2. Unmatched junction bases numbered 8, after V lost 1 base and J lost 0 bases. The CDR3 has 18 residues. Germline CDR1 is SGHVS and CDR2 is FNYEAQ. Here the CDR3 DNA reads TGTGCCAGCAGCTTAGGGATTCCTACTAGCGGGAGCTCCTACGAGCAGTACTTC. Its protein product is CASSLGIPTSGSSYEQYF.

This chain links TRBV2 with TRBJ1-2; the match to TRBD1 covers 8 bases. This CDR3 comprises 12 residues. In germline, CDR1 is SNHLY, CDR2 FYNNEI. V trimming: 8 bases; J trimming: 3 bases; junction bases outside the gene matches: 2. This chain's CDR3 is CASGQGDYGYTF. DNA of the CDR3: TGTGCCAGCGGACAGGGTGACTATGGCTACACCTTC.

The genes are TRBV5-6 and TRBJ1-1; possibly TRBD1 for D (5 bases). The CDR3 is 16 residues long. V lost 2 bases, J lost 0 bases, and 14 bases lay in between. Germline V gene data show CDR1 as SGHDT and CDR2 as YYEEEE. The CDR3 nucleotides read TGTGCCAGCAGCTTCTCTCCGTCCAGGGTGAACACTGAAGCTTTCTTT. It is translated as CASSFSPSRVNTEAFF.

The chain has TRBV28 and TRBJ1-2, with D tentatively TRBD1 (5 bases). Germline V gene sequence: CDR1 MDHEN, CDR2 SYDVKM. The CDR3 spans 14 residues. V lost 6 bases to trimming and J lost 8 bases, with 19 bases between them. CDR3 sequence (DNA): TGTGCCAGCAGCCTAATTGGGGGTTCTGGAGGCTACACCTTC. It yields the protein CASSLIGGSGGYTF.